This TCR beta chain was identified during a study of shared clonotypes between healthy human individuals. The CDR3 sequence is 15 residues long. V trimming: 1 base; J trimming: 8 bases; junction bases outside the gene matches: 10. Germline CDR1 is SEHNR and CDR2 is FQNEAQ (reference sequence). At a deep level, the assay was run. Profiled with immunoSEQ multiplex PCR; TCRdb holds only in-frame clones, not every one. The sample yields 900,000 to 1,200,000 clones, around three quarters seen once. The sequenced material came from memory CD4+ T cells from PBMCs. This sample's subset: CD45RA-negative fraction. The clonotype comes from a man younger than 30 in good health. Some clones in this sample may be carry-over from other donors' samples. The chain recombines TRBV7-9 with TRBJ1-2; 7 bases line up with TRBD1. For the CDR3, the DNA is TGTGCCAGCAGCTTAGTAGGGGGCGGACGTGAAGGCTACACCTTC. This translates into CASSLVGGGREGYTF. The whole variable domain, filled in from reference TRBV7-9 and TRBJ1-2, reads DTGVSQNPRHKITKRGQNVTFRCDPISEHNRLYWYRQTLGQGPEFLTYFQNEAQLEKSRLLSDRFSAERPKGSFSTLEIQRTEQGDSAMYLCASSLVGGGREGYTFGSGTRLTVV.